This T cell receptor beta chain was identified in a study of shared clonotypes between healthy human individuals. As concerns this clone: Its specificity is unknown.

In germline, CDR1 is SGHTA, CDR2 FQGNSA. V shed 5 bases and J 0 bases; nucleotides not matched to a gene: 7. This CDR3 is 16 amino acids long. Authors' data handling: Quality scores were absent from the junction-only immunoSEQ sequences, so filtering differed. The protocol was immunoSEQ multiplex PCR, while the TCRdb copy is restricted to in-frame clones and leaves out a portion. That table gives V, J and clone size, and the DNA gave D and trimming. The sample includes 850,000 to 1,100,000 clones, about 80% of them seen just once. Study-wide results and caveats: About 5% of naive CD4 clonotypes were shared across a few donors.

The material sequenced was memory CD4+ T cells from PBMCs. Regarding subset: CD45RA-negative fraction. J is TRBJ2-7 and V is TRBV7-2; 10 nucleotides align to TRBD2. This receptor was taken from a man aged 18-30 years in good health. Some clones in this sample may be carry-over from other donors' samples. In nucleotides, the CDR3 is TGTGCCAGCAGCCGTACTAGCGGGACCTTCTCCTACGAGCAGTACTTC. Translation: CASSRTSGTFSYEQYF.